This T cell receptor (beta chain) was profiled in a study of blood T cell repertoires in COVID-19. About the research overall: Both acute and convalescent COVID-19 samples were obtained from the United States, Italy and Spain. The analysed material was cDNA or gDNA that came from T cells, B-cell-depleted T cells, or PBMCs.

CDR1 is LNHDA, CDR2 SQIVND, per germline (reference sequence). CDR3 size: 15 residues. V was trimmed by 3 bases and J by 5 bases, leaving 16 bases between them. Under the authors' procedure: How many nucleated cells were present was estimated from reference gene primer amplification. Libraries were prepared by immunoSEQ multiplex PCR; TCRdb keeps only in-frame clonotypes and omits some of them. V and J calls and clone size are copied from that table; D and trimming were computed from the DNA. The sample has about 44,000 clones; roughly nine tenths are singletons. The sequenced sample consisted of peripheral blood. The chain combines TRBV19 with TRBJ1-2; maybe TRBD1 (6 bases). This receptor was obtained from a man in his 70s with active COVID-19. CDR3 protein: CASSMIAGEDYGYTF. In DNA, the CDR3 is TGTGCCAGTAGTATGATCGCAGGGGAAGATTATGGCTACACCTTC.